These T cell receptor beta chains were read from a single sample in a study of T cells in Graves' hyperthyroidism and ophthalmopathy. TCRdb called the multiplex PCR reads again in MiXCR, with one record for every CDR3 protein. Here the sample spans about 700,000 distinct CDR3 sequences, 14% being singletons. Sequenced: blood. These receptor sequences come from a young woman with Graves' hyperthyroidism. CDR3s include the opening cysteine and the closing phenylalanine or tryptophan. The D gene is left open where the match is weak. Rows may omit the clone size; those that give it use once, few, many or a size class.

>TRBJ1-4|few|TRBD1|TRBV28
CASSYTGAVNEKLFF
TGTGCCAGCAGTTACACAGGGGCCGTTAATGAAAAACTGTTTTTT
>TRBJ2-7|few|-|TRBV28
CASRRLSGSSYEQYF
TGTGCCAGCAGGCGCCTGAGCGGATCTTCCTACGAGCAGTACTTC
>TRBJ2-7|-|-|TRBV7-9
CASSLLEKSPSYEQYF
TGTGCCAGCAGCTTATTGGAAAAATCTCCCTCCTACGAGCAGTACTTC
>TRBJ2-5|few|TRBD1|TRBV28
CASSSQRGRMEETQYF
TGTGCCAGCAGTTCACAGAGGGGGCGCATGGAAGAGACCCAGTACTTC
>TRBJ2-4|many|-|TRBV18
CASSLTAGGMAKNIQYF
TGTGCCAGCTCACTGACGGCAGGCGGTATGGCCAAAAACATTCAGTACTTC
>TRBJ2-2|many|TRBD1|TRBV11-2
CASYRDRGSGELFF
TGTGCCAGCTACCGGGACAGGGGGTCCGGGGAGCTGTTTTTT
>TRBJ1-3|many|TRBD1|TRBV6-1
CASVQGEGRDTIYF
TGTGCCAGCGTTCAGGGGGAGGGAAGGGACACCATATATTTT
>TRBJ1-2|-|-|TRBV20-1
CSVLDGYTF
TGCAGTGTCTTGGATGGCTACACCTTC
>TRBJ2-7|many|TRBD2|TRBV11-2
CASTPGLAGHYEQYF
TGTGCCAGCACCCCAGGACTAGCGGGACACTACGAGCAGTACTTC
>TRBJ2-2|many|TRBD2|TRBV13
CASGKRTSGISGELFF
TGTGCCAGCGGCAAGCGGACTAGCGGGATTTCCGGGGAGCTGTTTTTT
>TRBJ1-5|-|-|TRBV12-3/TRBV12-4
CASSLSWQPQHF
TGTGCCAGCAGTTTAAGTTGGCAACCCCAGCATTTT
>TRBJ2-5|many|-|TRBV5-4
CASSLYPEETQYF
TGTGCCAGCAGCTTGTACCCGGAAGAGACCCAGTACTTC
>TRBJ2-5|-|-|TRBV12-3/TRBV12-4
CASSLAGAGGETQYF
TGTGCCAGCAGTTTAGCGGGAGCGGGCGGGGAGACCCAGTACTTC
>TRBJ2-1|many|TRBD2|TRBV28
CASSLIPSGTYNEQFF
TGTGCCAGCAGTTTAATACCTAGCGGCACCTACAATGAGCAGTTCTTC
>TRBJ2-1|many|-|TRBV7-7
CASSPGAGSYNEQFF
TGTGCCAGCAGTCCAGGGGCTGGCTCCTACAATGAGCAGTTCTTC
>TRBJ1-5|few|TRBD1|TRBV24-1
CATSDSGTGDQPQHF
TGTGCCACCAGTGATTCCGGGACAGGGGATCAGCCCCAGCATTTT
>TRBJ2-3|-|TRBD2|TRBV29-1
CSVDLAGVPTDTQYF
TGCAGCGTTGATTTGGCGGGAGTCCCCACAGATACGCAGTATTTT
>TRBJ2-7|-|TRBD1|TRBV4-3
CASSPHRGSYEQYF
TGCGCCAGCAGCCCCCACAGGGGGTCCTACGAGCAGTACTTC
>TRBJ2-1|few|-|TRBV19
CASSPWGGGSSYNEQFF
TGTGCCAGTAGTCCCTGGGGGGGCGGAAGCTCCTACAATGAGCAGTTCTTC
>TRBJ2-6|many|-|TRBV11-2
CASSLQPNPKGGANVLTF
TGTGCCAGCAGCTTACAGCCGAACCCTAAGGGAGGGGCCAACGTCCTGACTTTC
>TRBJ2-7|many|-|TRBV14
CASQQRLDLEQYF
TGTGCCAGCCAACAGCGCCTTGACCTCGAGCAGTACTTC
>TRBJ1-2|-|-|TRBV7-2
CASSLAVSEFYGYTF
TGTGCCAGCAGCTTAGCGGTCTCTGAATTCTATGGCTACACCTTC
>TRBJ1-1|-|-|TRBV12-3/TRBV12-4
CASSKGATNTEAFF
TGTGCCAGCAGTAAAGGAGCGACCAACACTGAAGCTTTCTTT
>TRBJ1-2|many|-|TRBV2
CASRLGTSYGYTF
TGTGCCAGCAGACTCGGGACATCTTATGGCTACACCTTC
>TRBJ2-7|many|TRBD2|TRBV30
CATTSGSIYEQYF
TGTGCCACGACTAGCGGGAGCATCTACGAGCAGTACTTC
>TRBJ2-3|-|TRBD1|TRBV19
CASRGQGGNTQYF
TGTGCCAGTAGGGGACAGGGTGGAAATACGCAGTATTTT
>TRBJ1-6|many|-|TRBV30
CAWSVGSSYNSPLHF
TGTGCCTGGAGTGTTGGGAGCTCCTATAATTCACCCCTCCACTTT
>TRBJ1-5|many|-|TRBV28
CASSTRAGNQPQHF
TGTGCCAGCAGTACCCGGGCCGGCAATCAGCCCCAGCATTTT
>TRBJ2-3|-|-|TRBV30
CAHSGYGSDTQYF
TGTGCCCACAGTGGATATGGGTCAGATACGCAGTATTTT
>TRBJ1-2|many|TRBD1|TRBV20-1
CSARGRGRNYGYTF
TGCAGTGCAAGAGGCAGGGGGCGTAACTATGGCTACACCTTC
>TRBJ2-1|many|TRBD2|TRBV2
CASRYRTSGNNEQFF
TGTGCCAGCAGGTACCGGACTAGCGGAAACAATGAGCAGTTCTTC
>TRBJ1-1|many|-|TRBV12-3/TRBV12-4
CASSLYRSANTEAFF
TGTGCCAGCAGTTTATACCGGTCGGCGAACACTGAAGCTTTCTTT
>TRBJ2-1|many|-|TRBV28
CASSLIQNNEQFF
TGTGCCAGCAGTTTAATACAGAACAATGAGCAGTTCTTC
>TRBJ2-1|many|TRBD2|TRBV18
CASTTTSGSNNEQFF
TGTGCCAGCACAACCACTAGCGGGAGTAACAATGAGCAGTTCTTC
>TRBJ1-5|few|TRBD1|TRBV20-1
CSAARPTGGYGQPQHF
TGCAGTGCTGCCCGACCCACAGGGGGCTATGGTCAGCCCCAGCATTTT
>TRBJ2-7|-|TRBD2|TRBV7-2
CASSPRLAIAYEQYF
TGTGCCAGCAGCCCCCGACTAGCAATTGCCTACGAGCAGTACTTC
>TRBJ2-5|few|TRBD2|TRBV5-1
CASNSGGTYGETQYF
TGCGCCAGCAACTCGGGAGGGACATATGGAGAGACCCAGTACTTC
>TRBJ1-1|-|-|TRBV7-9
CASSPISGQMNTEAFF
TGTGCCAGCAGCCCTATTTCCGGACAGATGAACACTGAAGCTTTCTTT
>TRBJ2-7|many|-|TRBV28
CASKGHGTETYEQYF
TGTGCCAGCAAGGGCCACGGGACTGAGACCTACGAGCAGTACTTC
>TRBJ2-1|-|TRBD2|TRBV4-1
CASSQDGLAGVNEQFF
TGCGCCAGCAGCCAAGACGGACTAGCGGGAGTCAATGAGCAGTTCTTC
>TRBJ1-5|few|-|TRBV13
CASSSRITNQPQHF
TGTGCCAGCAGCTCTCGAATCACAAATCAGCCCCAGCATTTT
>TRBJ2-3|-|-|TRBV15
CATSRTVSAGKPTDTQYF
TGTGCCACCAGCCGAACGGTCAGCGCGGGAAAACCCACAGATACGCAGTATTTT
>TRBJ2-1|many|TRBD2|TRBV20-1
CSASGLAVYNEQFF
TGCAGTGCTTCGGGACTAGCGGTGTACAATGAGCAGTTCTTC
>TRBJ1-4|many|TRBD1|TRBV12-3/TRBV12-4
CASSLSQGSEKLFF
TGTGCCAGCAGTTTATCACAGGGGAGTGAAAAACTGTTTTTT
>TRBJ2-1|-|-|TRBV10-3
CAISEDSSYNEQFF
TGTGCCATCAGTGAGGACAGCTCCTACAATGAGCAGTTCTTC
>TRBJ1-5|-|TRBD1|TRBV7-2
CASSLCSGDRDNNQPQHF
TGTGCCAGCAGCTTATGTTCGGGGGACAGGGATAACAATCAGCCCCAGCATTTT
>TRBJ2-1|many|TRBD2|TRBV7-2
CASSLVGRRTSGRIDEQFF
TGTGCCAGCAGCTTAGTCGGTAGGAGGACTAGCGGGAGGATCGATGAGCAGTTCTTC
>TRBJ2-1|-|TRBD2|TRBV2
CASSFPGLAGLSEQFF
TGTGCCAGCAGTTTTCCGGGACTAGCGGGATTGAGCGAGCAGTTCTTC